This T cell receptor (beta chain) was identified during a study of T cell responses to AZD1222 COVID-19 vaccine. Trimming pared 5 bases from V and 5 bases from J, leaving 12 bases between. The CDR3 contains 13 residues. The germline CDR1 and CDR2 sequences are SNHLY and FYNNEI. Comments on this clone: What it binds is unknown.

Findings of the study overall: Epitopes outside B.1.351 and B.1.1.7 mutated regions reportedly drew nearly half of spike TCRs. Clonal diversity was possibly underestimated, and the donors were mostly white British, with more females. Increased Spike-specific TCR breadth and depth were observed after two AZD1222 doses.

The assay was immunoSEQ multiplex PCR, and TCRdb's table has in-frame clones only and misses some. The sample holds 120,000 to 150,000 clones; approximately 90% are singletons and the top ten take about 2%. V usage is TRBV2 and J usage is TRBJ2-5; unclear D gene. The receptor's source is an adult who received the AZD1222 COVID-19 vaccine. Sequencing used peripheral blood, obtained 28 days after the second AZD1222 dose. CDR3 sequence (DNA): TGTGCCAGCAGTAGGAAGGCCTGGGAGACCCAGTACTTC. Translated: CASSRKAWETQYF. The whole variable domain, filled in from reference TRBV2 and TRBJ2-5, reads EPEVTQTPSHQVTQMGQEVILRCVPISNHLYFYWYRQILGQKVEFLVSFYNNEISEKSEIFDDQFSVERPDGSNFTLKIRSTKLEDSAMYFCASSRKAWETQYFGPGTRLLVL.